This TCR beta chain stems from a study of T cell repertoires in cytomegalovirus infection. As for the study in general: Indicated by public TCR beta signatures were CMV infection and matching HLA type. General study findings and limits: The study identified carriers of CMV plus the relevant HLA from cumulative public TCR beta family frequency.

The germline V gene has CDR1 ENHRY and CDR2 SYGVKD. The V gene lost 9 bases and the J gene lost 5 bases, with 17 bases spanning the gap. This CDR3 region has 13 residues. TCRdb passed the reads through MiXCR, listing each CDR3 protein once. The table has about 450,000 distinct CDR3 sequences, roughly 30% seen once. On this clonotype: The antigen remains unidentified.

This clonotype was obtained from a human donor in good health (CMV status not recorded). Some clones in this sample may be carry-over from other donors' samples. Sequences were obtained from PBMCs. The chain uses TRBV10-3 and TRBJ2-7; D may correspond to TRBD1 or TRBD2 (5 bases each). The DNA for the CDR3 is TGTGCCATAACCGAGACAGTGACTAACGAGCAGTACTTC. It codes for CAITETVTNEQYF.